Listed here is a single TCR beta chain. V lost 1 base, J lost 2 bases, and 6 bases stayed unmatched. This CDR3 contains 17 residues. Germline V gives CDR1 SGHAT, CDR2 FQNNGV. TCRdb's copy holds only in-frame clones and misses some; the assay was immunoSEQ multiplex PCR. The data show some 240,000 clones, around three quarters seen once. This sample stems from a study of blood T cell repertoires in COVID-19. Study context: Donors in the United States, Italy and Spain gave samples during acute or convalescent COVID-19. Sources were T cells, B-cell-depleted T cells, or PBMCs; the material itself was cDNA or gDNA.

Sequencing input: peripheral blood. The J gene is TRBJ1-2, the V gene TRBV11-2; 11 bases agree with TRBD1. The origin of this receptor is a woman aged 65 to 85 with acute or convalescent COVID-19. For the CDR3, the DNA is TGTGCCAGCAGCTTAGCCGGGACAGGGGGGCTAAACTATGGCTACACCTTC. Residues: CASSLAGTGGLNYGYTF.